This TCR beta chain was found in a study of cytomegalovirus exposure and HLA in healthy donors. Sequenced by immunoSEQ multiplex PCR; TCRdb stores in-frame clones only, minus some. The table includes 100,000 to 120,000 clones, approximately 94% detected once. V was pared by 7 bases and J by 7 bases, with 14 bases between. The CDR3 runs to 14 residues. The germline gives CDR1 MNHEY, CDR2 SVGAGI. The sequence came from a woman aged 18-29 years in good health and CMV-seronegative. The sequenced sample was PBMCs. The gene calls are TRBV6-5 and TRBJ1-6; D gene ambiguous. CDR3 DNA sequence: TGTGCCAGCACATGGCGGCAGCGCAATTCACCCCTCCACTTT. Encoded protein: CASTWRQRNSPLHF.